A single T cell receptor beta chain is shown here with its context. Its antigen remains unidentified. The data were taken from a study of graft-versus-host responses after intestinal transplantation. Study overall: Recipients got multivisceral, liver-intestinal, or isolated intestinal transplants. Tacrolimus plus steroids were given to all recipients for approximately 3 years, preceded by anti-thymocyte globulin induction.

Method: immunoSEQ multiplex PCR; TCRdb's copy keeps in-frame clones and lacks some. The sample shows 100,000 to 130,000 clones, approximately 88% of them seen only once. The sample here was unstimulated CD4+ T cells sorted from spleen or lymph node cells, taken before transplant. This receptor was obtained from a human donor who was the organ donor for an intestinal transplant.

The CDR3, as DNA: TGTGCCAGCAGTTACAGCAGGGTGGGGCAGCCCCAGCATTTT. Residues: CASSYSRVGQPQHF. The V gene is TRBV6-5, the J gene TRBJ1-5; perhaps TRBD1 as D (5 bases). Deletions cut 2 bases from V and 7 bases from J, with 12 bases between. The CDR3 spans 14 residues. Germline-derived CDR1 and CDR2 are MNHEY and SVGAGI.